This TCR beta chain was captured in a study of T cells after somatic rescue of genetic block. Sequencing was performed with immunoSEQ multiplex PCR; in TCRdb, only in-frame clones are kept and a portion is missing. The table has 70,000 or so clones, roughly nine tenths seen once. V was pared by 3 bases and J by 0 bases, with 11 bases between. CDR3 length: 15 amino acids. In germline, CDR1 is SEHNR, CDR2 FQNEAQ (reference sequence). The source of this sequence is a man aged 40-49 years. This chain joins TRBV7-9 and TRBJ1-2; D remains unclear. The sequencing input was peripheral blood mononuclear cells (PBMCs). Written as DNA, the CDR3 is TGTGCCAGCAGCTTTTTAACAAGCCCTAACTATGGCTACACCTTC. Translated: CASSFLTSPNYGYTF.